Each of the 16 T cell receptor beta chains below was sequenced from the same sample in a study of cytomegalovirus exposure and HLA in healthy donors. PCR employed 60 Vbeta and 13 Jbeta primers. Libraries were prepared by immunoSEQ multiplex PCR; TCRdb keeps only in-frame clonotypes and omits some of them. The sample includes about 100,000 clones, around 80% of them seen just once. The specimen was PBMCs. Receptors were obtained from a female donor in good health and CMV-seropositive.

The rearrangement uses TRBV11-3 and TRBJ2-1; perhaps TRBD1 as D (6 bases). Germline loops: CDR1 SGHNT, CDR2 YENEEA. The CDR3 spans 13 residues. With 5 bases removed from V and 7 bases from J, the gap between germline ends came to 12 bases. As DNA, the CDR3 is TGTGCCAGCAGCCCAGATAGGGGGAATGAGCAGTTCTTC. It codes for CASSPDRGNEQFF. Drawing the rest from reference TRBV11-3 and TRBJ2-1, the complete variable domain is EAGVVQSPRYKIIEKKQPVAFWCNPISGHNTLYWYLQNLGQGPELLIRYENEEAVDDSQLPKDRFSAERLKGVDSTLKIQPAELGDSAVYLCASSPDRGNEQFFGPGTRLTVL.

V gene TRBV30 combines with J gene TRBJ1-4; D may be TRBD1 (5 bases). Germline CDR1 GTSNPN, CDR2 SVGIG (reference sequence). V was clipped by 2 bases and J by 10 bases, with 11 bases between them. This CDR3 comprises 12 residues. CDR3 in amino acids: CAWSLDSRKLFF. The DNA for the CDR3 is TGTGCCTGGAGTCTAGACAGTCGAAAACTGTTTTTT.

The chain couples TRBV5-1 to TRBJ2-7, with 7 nucleotides matching TRBD2. The CDR3 contains 14 residues. The V segment lost 0 bases and the J segment 6 bases; nucleotides outside the gene matches: 6. CDR1 is SGHRS and CDR2 is YFSETQ in the germline V gene. The CDR3 loop is CASSLDYPGGEQYF. As DNA, the CDR3 is TGCGCCAGCAGCTTGGACTACCCGGGGGGCGAGCAGTACTTC.

This clone has just a few counts. The rearrangement links TRBV10-1 to TRBJ1-1; 7 nucleotides agree with TRBD1. CDR1 and CDR2 from the germline V gene are WNHNN and SYGVQD (reference sequence). Losses at the gene ends were 4 bases for V and 2 bases for J; bases not matched to a gene: 1. The CDR3 has 13 residues. The CDR3 DNA follows: TGCGCCAGCAGTGGACAGGGAAACACTGAAGCTTTCTTT. The encoded protein is CASSGQGNTEAFF.

Many counts were recorded for this clone. This sequence joins TRBV25-1 and TRBJ1-1; the D gene is possibly TRBD1 (5 bases). V lost 2 bases and J lost 6, with 13 bases in between. Germline-derived CDR1 and CDR2 are MGHDK and SYGVNS. The CDR3 is made up of 14 amino acids. The CDR3 nucleotides read TGTGCCAGCAGTGAAGGGGGGGAGGTTGCTGAAGCTTTCTTT. Translation gives CASSEGGEVAEAFF.

J is TRBJ1-5 and V is TRBV6-1; D remains unclear. This CDR3 has 15 residues. CDR1 and CDR2 from the germline V gene are MNHNS and SASEGT. V lost 2 bases, J lost 5 bases, and 13 bases lay in between. The CDR3 nucleotides are TGTGCCAGCAGTGAAATTCGGGGTTTCCATCAGCCCCAGCATTTT. Protein product: CASSEIRGFHQPQHF.

This sequence joins TRBV30 and TRBJ2-4; 11 bases are shared with TRBD2. The CDR3 totals 15 residues. The germline gives CDR1 GTSNPN, CDR2 SVGIG (reference sequence). V trimming: 1 base; J trimming: 6 bases; junction bases outside the gene matches: 5. CDR3 sequence: CAWSASSGGRNIQYF. The CDR3, as DNA: TGTGCCTGGAGTGCCTCTAGCGGGGGGAGAAACATTCAGTACTTC.

This chain connects TRBV2 to TRBJ1-6; 8 positions agree with TRBD1. This CDR3 contains 15 residues. Germline V gene data show CDR1 as SNHLY and CDR2 as FYNNEI. J lost 10 bases, V lost 5 bases, and 10 bases had no gene match. CDR3 sequence (DNA): TGTGCCAGCAGTCTAAGACAGGGGCCAGGGTCACCCCTCCACTTT. This encodes CASSLRQGPGSPLHF.

V gene TRBV30 combines with J gene TRBJ1-3; 10 nucleotides line up with TRBD1. Germline loops: CDR1 GTSNPN, CDR2 SVGIG (reference sequence). The CDR3 length is 16 residues. The ends lost 8 bases at V and 0 bases at J; junction bases unmatched: 10. The CDR3 loop reads CAVGSGQGSSGNTIYF. In DNA form, the CDR3 reads TGTGCCGTGGGGTCGGGACAGGGGAGCTCTGGAAACACCATATATTTT.

The gene calls are TRBV9 and TRBJ2-5, with TRBD2 as a possible D gene (7 bases). Trimming removed 0 bases from V and 9 bases from J, with 24 bases in between. The length of the CDR3 is 17 residues. Per the germline V gene, CDR1 is SGDLS and CDR2 is YYNGEE. The CDR3 region has the DNA TGTGCCAGCAGCGTAGGGGGGGGGCCCGATCCATGGGTGGCCCAGTACTTC. Protein product: CASSVGGGPDPWVAQYF. Complete variable domain (other parts from reference TRBV9 and TRBJ2-5): DSGVTQTPKHLITATGQRVTLRCSPRSGDLSVYWYQQSLDQGLQFLIQYYNGEERAKGNILERFSAQQFPDLHSELNLSSLELGDSALYFCASSVGGGPDPWVAQYFGPGTRLLVL.

The chain links TRBV6-5 to TRBJ1-4, with 9 positions matching TRBD1. This CDR3 is built from 15 residues. The germline V gene encodes CDR1 MNHEY and CDR2 SVGAGI. Unmatched junction bases numbered 9, after V lost 5 bases and J lost 8 bases. The CDR3 loop is CASSTYRGRKEKLFF. The CDR3 DNA follows: TGTGCCAGCAGTACCTACAGGGGGCGAAAGGAAAAACTGTTTTTT.

A single count supports this clone. J is TRBJ2-4 and V is TRBV19, with D possibly being TRBD1 (5 bases). The V gene lost 7 bases and the J gene lost 4 bases, with 11 bases spanning the gap. Germline CDR1 is LNHDA and CDR2 is SQIVND (reference sequence). The CDR3 totals 13 residues. This CDR3 is CASKVTGKNIQYF. The CDR3 DNA is TGTGCCAGTAAGGTAACAGGTAAAAACATTCAGTACTTC.

This clone was seen more than once but under ten times. The chain couples TRBV7-2 to TRBJ1-1; no definite D call. This CDR3 comprises 15 residues. Germline CDR1 and CDR2: SGHTA and FQGNSA. Between the trimmed V and J ends, which lost 2 bases and 5 bases, there was a span of 15 bases. The CDR3 here is CASSLWRVGRTEAFF. Written as DNA, the CDR3 is TGTGCCAGCAGCTTATGGCGGGTAGGTAGGACTGAAGCTTTCTTT.

This clone has only a few counts. This chain links TRBV19 with TRBJ1-2; 7 bases agree with TRBD1. Losses at the gene ends were 5 bases for V and 2 bases for J; bases not matched to a gene: 8. The CDR3 extends over 15 amino acids. Looked up from germline, CDR1 is LNHDA and CDR2 is SQIVND (reference sequence). The CDR3 reads CASSLEQGYNYGYTF. DNA for the CDR3: TGTGCCAGTAGTCTCGAACAGGGGTACAACTATGGCTACACCTTC.

The V gene is TRBV6-5, the J gene TRBJ2-7; weak D call: TRBD1 (5 bases). V lost 0 bases, J lost 3 bases, and 12 bases lay in between. The CDR3 spans 15 residues. Looked up from germline, CDR1 is MNHEY and CDR2 is SVGAGI. CDR3 sequence: CASSYSTRQGYEQYF. Here the CDR3 DNA reads TGTGCCAGCAGTTACTCCACCAGGCAGGGCTACGAGCAGTACTTC.

Only a few counts were recorded for this clone. This chain links TRBV2 with TRBJ1-2; D is possibly TRBD1 (6 bases). The V gene lost 2 bases and the J gene lost 5 bases, with 15 bases spanning the gap. Per the germline V gene, CDR1 is SNHLY and CDR2 is FYNNEI. The CDR3 is 15 residues long. For the CDR3, the DNA is TGTGCCAGCAGTGAATCTTCGGGGGGCATGTATGGCTACACCTTC. This codes for CASSESSGGMYGYTF.